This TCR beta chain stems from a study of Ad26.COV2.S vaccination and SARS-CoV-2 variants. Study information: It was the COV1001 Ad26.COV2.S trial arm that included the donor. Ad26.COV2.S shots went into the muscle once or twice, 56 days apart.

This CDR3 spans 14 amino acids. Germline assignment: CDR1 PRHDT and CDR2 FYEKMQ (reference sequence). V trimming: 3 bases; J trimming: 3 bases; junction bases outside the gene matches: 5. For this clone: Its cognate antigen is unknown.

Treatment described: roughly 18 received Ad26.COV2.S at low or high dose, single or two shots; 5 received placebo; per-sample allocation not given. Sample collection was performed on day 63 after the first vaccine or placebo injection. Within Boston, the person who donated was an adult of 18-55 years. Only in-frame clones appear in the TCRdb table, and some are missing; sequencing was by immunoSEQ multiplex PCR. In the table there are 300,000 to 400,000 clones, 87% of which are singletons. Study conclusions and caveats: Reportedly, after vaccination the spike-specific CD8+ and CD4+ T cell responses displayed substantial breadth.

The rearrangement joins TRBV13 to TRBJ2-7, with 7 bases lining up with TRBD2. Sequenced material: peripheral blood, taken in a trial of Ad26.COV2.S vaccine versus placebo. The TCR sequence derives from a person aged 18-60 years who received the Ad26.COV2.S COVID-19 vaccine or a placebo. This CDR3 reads CASSLTSLLYEQYF. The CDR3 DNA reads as TGTGCCAGCAGCTTGACTAGCTTGCTCTACGAGCAGTACTTC.